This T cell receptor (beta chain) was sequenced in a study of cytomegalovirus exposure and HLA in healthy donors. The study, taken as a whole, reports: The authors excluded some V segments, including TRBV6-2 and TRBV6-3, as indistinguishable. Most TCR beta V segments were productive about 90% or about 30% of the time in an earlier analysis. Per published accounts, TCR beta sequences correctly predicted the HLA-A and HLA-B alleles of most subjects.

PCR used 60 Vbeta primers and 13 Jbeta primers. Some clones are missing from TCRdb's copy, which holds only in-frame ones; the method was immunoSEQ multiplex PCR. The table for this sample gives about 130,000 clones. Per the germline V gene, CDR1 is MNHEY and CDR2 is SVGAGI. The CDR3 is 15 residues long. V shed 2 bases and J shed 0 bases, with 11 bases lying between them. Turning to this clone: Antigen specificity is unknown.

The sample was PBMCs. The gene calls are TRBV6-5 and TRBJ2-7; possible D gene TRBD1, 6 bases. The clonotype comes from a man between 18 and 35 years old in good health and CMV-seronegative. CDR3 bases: TGTGCCAGCAGTTACGCCAGGGGTAACTCCTACGAGCAGTACTTC. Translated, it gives CASSYARGNSYEQYF.